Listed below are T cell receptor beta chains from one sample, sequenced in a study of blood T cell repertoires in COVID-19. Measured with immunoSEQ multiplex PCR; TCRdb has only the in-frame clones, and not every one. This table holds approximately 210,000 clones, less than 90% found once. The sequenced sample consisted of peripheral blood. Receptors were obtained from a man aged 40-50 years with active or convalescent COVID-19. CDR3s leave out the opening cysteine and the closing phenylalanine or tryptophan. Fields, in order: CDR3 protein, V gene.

ASSPTGRSTEAF | TRBV4-2
ASSWQGARNEKLF | TRBV5-5
ASSALAGEYTGELF | TRBV5-4
ASSSDRGQSSYNSPLH | TRBV28
ASSLDAARDTQY | TRBV5-1
ASSFPSWQGAPGELF | TRBV28
ASSDSSGGGANVLT | TRBV6-4
ASSPRETQY | TRBV18
ASSIGTPSSGNTIY | TRBV19
ASSAEGEKLF | TRBV6-5
ASSRLVSGNTIY | TRBV19
ASRTDGTGGFDT | TRBV27
ASGTSGEQF | TRBV10-2
ASSPQGIRVYGYT | TRBV27